This TCR beta chain emerged from a study of siplizumab effects on memory and regulatory T cells (dated 2019 in TCRdb). A note on the overall study: The study looked at the effect of siplizumab, an anti-CD2 antibody, on alloreactive T-cell subsets in allogeneic mixed lymphocyte reactions made from human PBMCs. Results and caveats for the whole study, not just this receptor: Because sequences below about 10^-5 frequency were poorly captured, only a minor fraction of alloreactive clones could be mapped to unstimulated subsets. Siplizumab significantly reduced the cumulative frequency of alloreactive sequences traceable to unstimulated CD4+ memory T cells. Unstimulated naive T cells appeared to be more diverse than memory T cells, and naive cells seemed to make a substantial contribution to the alloresponse. Among mappable alloreactive CD4+ clones, the Treg-derived fraction averaged approximately 69% with siplizumab versus about 25% in control reactions. Roughly 75-95% of proliferating CD4+ or CD8+ clones could not be assigned a naive or memory phenotype. Whether proliferating Tregs from siplizumab cultures were suppressive was not functionally confirmed.

V is clipped by 10 bases and J by 3 bases, and the sequence between their germline boundaries is 18 bases long. Taken from the germline V gene, the CDR1 and CDR2 loops are MDHEN and SYDVKM. Including cysteine and phenylalanine, the CDR3 has 14 amino acids. Here the CDR3 DNA is all that survives: 42 bases in frame from base 1. Sorted unstimulated T cells and proliferating T cells recovered from mixed lymphocyte reactions underwent TCRbeta CDR3 sequencing. Fresh whole blood from fewer than 11 HLA-typed healthy donors was used as the source from which PBMCs were isolated. Unstimulated CD4+ non-regulatory T cells were FACS-sorted to map the origin of alloreactive clones. Concerning this clone: The antigen it binds to is not known. Within one base of it there is no much larger clone, and no base qualities were kept.

Library preparation used the immunoSEQ multiplex PCR assay. Roughly 10^5 TCR templates per sample were assayed on the deep sequencing platform. Genomic DNA extracted from sorted T cells was used for TCRbeta CDR3 sequencing. Under the source paper's analysis protocol: The R programming language was used for clonal analysis of TCRbeta CDR3 data. Unstimulated samples were compared with post-reaction CFSE-low samples to define alloreactive CD4+ and CD8+ clones. Alloreactive CD4+ clones were assigned to regulatory or non-regulatory origin by matching sequences to sorted unstimulated Treg and non-Treg repertoires. TCRdb stores this immuneACCESS table with in-frame sequences only. Part of the clones is absent; in the studies checked, under half of the shortfall reflects unresolved V genes, and no reason is known for the rest. From that table come the V and J calls and clone size; the DNA was used to work out D and trimming. The table for this sample lists some 120,000 clones; just over 90% of them were counted only once. The ten largest make up around 0.16% of the sample.

The receptor comes from a human donor in good health. This chain is built from TRBV28 and TRBJ1-1, and possibly TRBD1, on 5 matching bases. Sequencing used non-Treg CD4+ T cells sorted from blood. Explained via the paper, the cell subset or site label denotes: FACS-sorted unstimulated CD4+ non-regulatory T cells. The CDR3 reads as follows: CATRETGPHTEAFF. The nucleotide sequence reads TGTGCCACCCGGGAAACAGGACCTCACACTGAAGCTTTCTTT.